This TCR beta chain was recovered during a study of OX40 agonist ivuxolimab in advanced cancers. Study in general: Every 2 weeks, patients received ivuxolimab intravenously, dosed at 0.01 to 10 mg/kg. Study-wide results and caveats: Some nonresponders also had low normalized T-cell clonal expansion. Patients with a partial response at 0.1-3.0 mg/kg had among the lowest clonal expansion. Expanded peripheral T cells had an undetermined antigen specificity.

Using immunoSEQ multiplex PCR, the repertoire was profiled, and TCRdb retains in-frame clones only, with some absent. The data show about 68,000 clones, with 65% to 90% seen just once and almost 1.5% held by the top ten. Concerning this clone itself: Antigen unknown.

CDR3 length: 13 amino acids. The V end was cut by 6 bases, the J end by 11 bases, with 19 bases between. Germline assignment: CDR1 MDHEN and CDR2 SYDVKM. V is TRBV28 and J is TRBJ1-1; possibly TRBD1 for D (6 bases). This specimen consisted of CD4+ or CD8+ T cells sorted from blood, obtained in a trial of the OX40 agonist ivuxolimab. The sequence derives from an adult with an advanced solid tumor such as melanoma, head and neck, liver or kidney cancer. The CDR3: CASRYHAGGQAFF. CDR3 coding DNA: TGTGCCAGCAGGTACCACGCTGGGGGCCAGGCTTTCTTT.